One and the same sample provided the 17 T cell receptor beta chains below, sequenced in a study of blood T cell repertoires in COVID-19 (dated by TCRdb to the early 2020s). Library preparation employed the immunoSEQ multiplex PCR assay. Here the immuneACCESS table is served through TCRdb, limited to in-frame sequences with V and J called. Missing clones are a known gap in these copies; in checked studies unresolved V genes cover under half, and the rest lacks a known reason. Across this sample there are some 80,000 clones, with 75% to 90% seen only once. The top ten hold roughly a sixth of the sample. Sequencing was carried out using peripheral blood. The origin of the receptors is a human donor in a cohort sampled during active COVID-19.

This sequence joins TRBV5-5 and TRBJ1-5; unclear D gene. The CDR3 is 13 residues long. The V and J ends lost 0 bases and 5 bases respectively, with 6 bases between them. The germline gives CDR1 SGHKS, CDR2 YYEKEE (reference sequence). CDR3 nucleotides: TGTGCCAGCAGCTTGGACAGAGATCAGCCCCAGCATTTT. As protein: CASSLDRDQPQHF.

The sample holds one count of this clone. CDR3 sequence: CASSSLRGARLYEQYF. In DNA form, the CDR3 reads TGTGCCAGCAGCAGCCTACGGGGGGCTCGTTTGTACGAGCAGTACTTC. The rearrangement uses TRBV11-2 and TRBJ2-7, with D perhaps matching TRBD2 (7 bases). Per the germline V gene, CDR1 is SGHAT and CDR2 is FQNNGV. Trimming removed 5 bases from V and 4 bases from J, with 21 bases in between. CDR3 size: 16 residues.

The chain has TRBV10-1 and TRBJ2-7; 7 nucleotides line up with TRBD2. The CDR3 totals 15 residues. Per the germline V gene, CDR1 is WNHNN and CDR2 is SYGVQD (reference sequence). V lost 0 bases, J lost 5 bases, and 7 bases stayed unmatched. This chain's CDR3 is CASSESKGGINEQYF. The CDR3 nucleotides read TGCGCCAGCAGTGAGTCGAAGGGAGGGATTAACGAGCAGTACTTC.

The chain carries TRBV6-5 and TRBJ1-2; 8 bases are a match to TRBD1. Germline V gives CDR1 MNHEY, CDR2 SVGAGI. The V gene end was trimmed by 6 bases and the J gene end by 1 base; junction bases not matched to a gene: 7. This CDR3 is built from 15 residues. The CDR3, as DNA: TGTGCCAGCAGGAAAGGGACAGGTTATAACTATGGCTACACCTTC. Translated: CASRKGTGYNYGYTF.

J is TRBJ1-2 and V is TRBV11-3; TRBD1 aligns across 8 bases. With V trimmed by 5 bases and J by 4 bases, 9 bases remained unmatched. Germline values: CDR1 SGHNT, CDR2 YENEEA. There are 15 residues in the CDR3. DNA for the CDR3: TGTGCCAGCAGCCGATTCGGACAGGGCGGCTATGGCTACACCTTC. Residues: CASSRFGQGGYGYTF.

The chain recombines TRBV2 with TRBJ1-5; TRBD1 matches at 9 bases. V lost 4 bases and J lost 4; bases outside the gene matches: 5. This CDR3 is built from 15 residues. Germline loops: CDR1 SNHLY, CDR2 FYNNEI. The CDR3 sequence is CASSGQGGRNQPQHF. CDR3 DNA sequence: TGTGCCAGCAGTGGACAGGGGGGTAGGAATCAGCCCCAGCATTTT.

A few counts support this clone. The rearrangement links TRBV9 to TRBJ1-1; D remains ambiguous. V was shortened by 4 bases and J by 6 bases, with 16 bases between the two germline ends. Germline loops: CDR1 SGDLS, CDR2 YYNGEE. There are 14 residues in the CDR3. The CDR3 coding sequence is TGTGCCAGCAGCCTGATTCAAGGGAGGGCTGAAGCTTTCTTT. Translation: CASSLIQGRAEAFF.

The chain has TRBV20-1 and TRBJ2-2, with D unresolved. Trimming removed 3 bases from V and 3 bases from J, with 2 bases in between. The CDR3 contains 11 residues. Germline loops: CDR1 DFQATT, CDR2 SNEGSKA (reference sequence). The CDR3 loop is CSASYTGELFF. The DNA of the CDR3 is TGCAGTGCTAGCTACACCGGGGAGCTGTTTTTT.

V and J are TRBV19 and TRBJ1-2, with a possible D match to TRBD1 (5 bases). Germline V lookup: CDR1 LNHDA, CDR2 SQIVND (reference sequence). Trimming removed 6 bases from V and 4 bases from J, with 15 bases in between. The CDR3 contains 14 residues. The CDR3 reads CASRNQGSIYGYTF. The CDR3 nucleotides are TGTGCCAGTAGGAATCAGGGTAGTATCTATGGCTACACCTTC.

This clone was detected only once. The chain recombines TRBV10-3 with TRBJ1-2; the match to TRBD1 covers 8 bases. There are 15 residues in the CDR3. The germline V gene has CDR1 ENHRY and CDR2 SYGVKD. V dropped 11 bases and J dropped 0; count of bases not matched to a gene: 11. In DNA, the CDR3 is TGTGCCGCAGGACAGGGCCAGTTAGCTAACTATGGCTACACCTTC. Residues: CAAGQGQLANYGYTF.

This chain connects TRBV18 to TRBJ1-2; tentatively, D is TRBD1 (5 bases). The CDR3 sequence is 13 residues long. Germline CDR1 and CDR2: KGHSH and LQKENI. Trimming took 4 bases from V and 8 from J, leaving 14 bases between them. The CDR3: CASSQPGLEGYTF. As DNA, the CDR3 is TGTGCCAGCTCACAGCCAGGGTTGGAAGGCTACACCTTC.

This chain connects TRBV10-3 to TRBJ1-3, with a possible D match to TRBD1 (6 bases). V lost 8 bases, J lost 0 bases, and 14 bases lay in between. The germline V gene has CDR1 ENHRY and CDR2 SYGVKD. There are 15 residues in the CDR3. CDR3 coding DNA: TGTGCCATCGGAAGGGGGAGAGACTCTGGAAACACCATATATTTT. Encoded protein: CAIGRGRDSGNTIYF.

V and J are TRBV3-1 (or the pseudogene TRBV3-2) and TRBJ2-1, with 7 bases that match TRBD2. Unmatched junction bases numbered 17, after V lost 3 bases and J lost 9 bases. Germline V CDR1 and CDR2: LGHDT, YNNKEL (reference sequence). The CDR3 sequence is 17 residues long. CDR3 sequence reads: CASSQDLAGGSLGEQFF. The CDR3 DNA sequence: TGTGCCAGCAGCCAGGATTTAGCGGGTGGATCTCTCGGTGAGCAGTTCTTC.

V usage is TRBV6-6 and J usage is TRBJ1-1; tentative D call: TRBD1 (6 bases). The CDR3 covers 14 residues. V lost 5 bases and J 5 bases, leaving 15 bases between the germline ends. CDR1 is MNHNY, CDR2 SVGAGI, per germline (reference sequence). In nucleotides, the CDR3 is TGTGCCAGCAGTGTACAGGGCCAGAGGACTGAAGCTTTCTTT. This translates into CASSVQGQRTEAFF.

The rearrangement links TRBV7-9 to TRBJ2-1; perhaps TRBD1 as D (6 bases). The germline V gene encodes CDR1 SEHNR and CDR2 FQNEAQ (reference sequence). CDR3 length: 15 residues. V was pared by 4 bases and J by 9 bases, with 19 bases between. Written as DNA, the CDR3 is TGTGCCAGCAGCTCCATTAGAACACAGGGACCTGAGCAGTTCTTC. This codes for CASSSIRTQGPEQFF.

The chain recombines TRBV2 with TRBJ2-1; TRBD2 is a possible D gene (6 bases). The CDR3 runs 17 residues. CDR1 SNHLY and CDR2 FYNNEI come from the germline V gene. Trimming stripped 6 bases from V and 10 bases from J, with 28 bases between. The CDR3 bases are TGTGCCAGCAGGGCCCGTACCGGGACTGTAAACCCAACCGAGCAGTTCTTC. This codes for CASRARTGTVNPTEQFF. Full variable domain (remainder filled in from reference TRBV2 and TRBJ2-1): EPEVTQTPSHQVTQMGQEVILRCVPISNHLYFYWYRQILGQKVEFLVSFYNNEISEKSEIFDDQFSVERPDGSNFTLKIRSTKLEDSAMYFCASRARTGTVNPTEQFFGPGTRLTVL.

The chain recombines TRBV11-3 with TRBJ1-1; D is possibly TRBD1 (5 bases). Germline CDR1 is SGHNT and CDR2 is YENEEA. CDR3 size: 17 residues. Trimming stripped 6 bases from V and 0 bases from J, with 20 bases between. The CDR3 reads CASSRKVGGGLNTEAFF. The CDR3 nucleotides read TGTGCCAGCAGTCGTAAAGTTGGGGGAGGTCTGAACACTGAAGCTTTCTTT.